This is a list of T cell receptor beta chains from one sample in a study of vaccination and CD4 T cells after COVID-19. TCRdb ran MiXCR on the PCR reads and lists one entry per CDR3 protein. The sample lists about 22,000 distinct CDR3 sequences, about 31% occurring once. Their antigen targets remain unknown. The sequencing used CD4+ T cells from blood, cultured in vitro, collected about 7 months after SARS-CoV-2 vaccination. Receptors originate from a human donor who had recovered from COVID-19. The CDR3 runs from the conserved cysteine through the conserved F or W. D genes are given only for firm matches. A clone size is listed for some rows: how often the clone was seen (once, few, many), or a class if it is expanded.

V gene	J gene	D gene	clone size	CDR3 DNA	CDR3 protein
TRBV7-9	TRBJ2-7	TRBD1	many	TGTGCCAGCAGCCGGGGACAGGGGGCCTACGAGCAGTACTTC	CASSRGQGAYEQYF
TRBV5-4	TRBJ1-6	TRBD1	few	TGTGCCAGCAGGCGGACCGGGACAGGGGGCGATTCACCCCTCCACTTT	CASRRTGTGGDSPLHF
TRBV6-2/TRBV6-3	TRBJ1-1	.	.	TGTGCCACCATCCTATTTGGGGGCACTGAAGCTTTCTTT	CATILFGGTEAFF
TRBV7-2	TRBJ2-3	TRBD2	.	TGTGCCAGCAGCCTAACGACTAGCGGCACAGATACGCAGTATTTT	CASSLTTSGTDTQYF
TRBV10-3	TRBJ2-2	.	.	TGTGCCATCAGGGGCACCGGGGAGCTGTTTTTT	CAIRGTGELFF
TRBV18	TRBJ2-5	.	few	TGTGCCAGCTCACCAGGAGCAGGGTTGGGAGAGACCCAGTACTTC	CASSPGAGLGETQYF
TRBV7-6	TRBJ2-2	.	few	TGTGCCAGCAGCTTAGAGACAGGCACGAACACCGGGGAGCTGTTTTTT	CASSLETGTNTGELFF
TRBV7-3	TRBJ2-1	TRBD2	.	TGTGCCAGCAGCTTGGGACTAGCTGGCGATGAGCAGTTCTTC	CASSLGLAGDEQFF
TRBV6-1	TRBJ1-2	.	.	TGTGCCAGCAGTGAATCTAACTATGGCTACACCTTC	CASSESNYGYTF
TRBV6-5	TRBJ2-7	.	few	TGTGCCAGCAGTTACGACACGACGTGGGGCTCCGAGCAGTACTTC	CASSYDTTWGSEQYF
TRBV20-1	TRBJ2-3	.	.	TGCAGTGCTGAACTGCGCGGCACAGATACGCAGTATTTT	CSAELRGTDTQYF
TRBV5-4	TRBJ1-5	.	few	TGTGCCAGCAGCTTGGATAGCAATCAGCCCCAGCATTTT	CASSLDSNQPQHF
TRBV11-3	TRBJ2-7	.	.	TGTGCCAGCAGTGAGTCGGGACTTACCTACGAGCAGTACTTC	CASSESGLTYEQYF
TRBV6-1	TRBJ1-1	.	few	TGTGCCAGCAGTCCCCCCCCGACAGGGAACACTGAAGCTTTCTTT	CASSPPPTGNTEAFF
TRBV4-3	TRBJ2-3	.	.	TGCGCCAGCAGCCGAGGCTTCGACTCAGATACGCAGTATTTT	CASSRGFDSDTQYF
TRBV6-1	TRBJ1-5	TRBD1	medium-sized	TGTGCCAGCAGTCGAACGACAGGGGTTCAGCCCCAGCATTTT	CASSRTTGVQPQHF
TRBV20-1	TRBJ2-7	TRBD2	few	TGCAGTGCTAGCGGGGGGGCCTGGGGCTACGAGCAGTACTTC	CSASGGAWGYEQYF
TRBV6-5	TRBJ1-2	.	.	TGTGCCAGCAGTTCCGTATTCGGGGACTGGAATGGCTACACCTTC	CASSSVFGDWNGYTF
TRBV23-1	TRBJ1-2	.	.	TGCGCCAGCAGTCAATCGAGGGGTGGGGAGAATGGCTACACCTTC	CASSQSRGGENGYTF
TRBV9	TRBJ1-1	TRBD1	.	TGTGCCAGCAGCGCCCAGACAGGGGGCATTCTTGACACTGAAGCTTTCTTT	CASSAQTGGILDTEAFF
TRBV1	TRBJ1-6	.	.	TGCACCAGCAGCCCGGGACAGGTAAGATCACCCCTCCACTTT	CTSSPGQVRSPLHF
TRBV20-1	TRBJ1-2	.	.	TGCAGTGCTAGTCGAGGAGGAGATGGCTACACCTTC	CSASRGGDGYTF
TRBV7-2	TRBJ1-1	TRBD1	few	TGTGCCAGCAGCTTAGATAAGGGGCTGGACAGGGTGGGGACTGAAGCTTTCTTT	CASSLDKGLDRVGTEAFF
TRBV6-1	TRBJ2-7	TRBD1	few	TGTGCCAGCAGTCCCGGGACAGGGGGCGATTACGAGCAGTACTTC	CASSPGTGGDYEQYF
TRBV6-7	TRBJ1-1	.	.	TGTGCCAGCAGTTATCTAACAGACATGAACACTGAAGCTTTCTTT	CASSYLTDMNTEAFF
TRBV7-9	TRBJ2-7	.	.	TGTGCCAGCACCCCCCGGGGATCCCCCTACGAGCAGTACTTC	CASTPRGSPYEQYF
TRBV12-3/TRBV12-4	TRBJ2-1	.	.	TGTGCCAGCAGTAAGGGAAGGTACAATGAGCAGTTCTTC	CASSKGRYNEQFF
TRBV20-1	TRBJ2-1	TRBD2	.	TGCAGTGCTAGCCGTAGCGGGGGGGCTAAGAATGAGCAGTTCTTC	CSASRSGGAKNEQFF
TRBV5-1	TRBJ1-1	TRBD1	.	TGCGCCAGCAGCTCCGGGACGCGGGGACAGGGTGGATTGGACACTGAAGCTTTCTTT	CASSSGTRGQGGLDTEAFF
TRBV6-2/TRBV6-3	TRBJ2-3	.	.	TGTGCCAGCAGTTATTTCCTTTTAGGGACGACAGATACGCAGTATTTT	CASSYFLLGTTDTQYF
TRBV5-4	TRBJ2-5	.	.	TGTGCAAGCGGTACGGAGACCCAAGAGACCCAGTACTTC	CASGTETQETQYF
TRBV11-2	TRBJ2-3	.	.	TGTGCCAGCAGCGATTGGATTGATATCGGCACAGATACGCAGTATTTT	CASSDWIDIGTDTQYF
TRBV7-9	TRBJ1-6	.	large	TGTGCCAGCAGCCCTTTAGGCTCCTATAATTCACCCCTCCACTTT	CASSPLGSYNSPLHF
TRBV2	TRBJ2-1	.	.	TGTGCCAGCACCACAACAGGGTCCCGTGCGTTCTTC	CASTTTGSRAFF
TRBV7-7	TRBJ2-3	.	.	TGTGCTAGCAGCTTTCTTGGGGGCACAGATACGCAGTATTTT	CASSFLGGTDTQYF
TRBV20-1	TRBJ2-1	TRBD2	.	TGCAGTGCTAGAGCCGGGACTAGCAGATACAATGAGCAGTTCTTC	CSARAGTSRYNEQFF
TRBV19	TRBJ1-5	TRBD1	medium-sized	TGTGCCAGTAGGCTGACAGGGGGTCAGCCCCAGCATTTT	CASRLTGGQPQHF
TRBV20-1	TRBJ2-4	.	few	TGCAGTGCTAGAGTAGGGTCAGCTGAAGCCAAAAACATTCAGTACTTC	CSARVGSAEAKNIQYF
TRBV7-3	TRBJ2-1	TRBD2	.	TGTGCCAGCAGCGCCAATCAGGCTAGCGGGGACAATGAGCAGTTCTTC	CASSANQASGDNEQFF
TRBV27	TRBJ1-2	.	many	TGTGCCAGCAGTTTTAGGCAGGGGCATTCGGGCTACACCTTC	CASSFRQGHSGYTF
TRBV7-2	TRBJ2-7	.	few	TGTGCCAGCAGTTTAGGGCTACCCGGGTGGTACGAGCAGTACTTC	CASSLGLPGWYEQYF
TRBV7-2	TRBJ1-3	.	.	TGTGCCAGCAGCTTAACGGGGGGCTCTGGAAACACCATATATTTT	CASSLTGGSGNTIYF
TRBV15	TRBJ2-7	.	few	TGTGCCACCAGCAGAGGCCAGGGGCGGACCTACGAGCAGTACTTC	CATSRGQGRTYEQYF
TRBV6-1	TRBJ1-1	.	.	TGTGCCAGCAGTGGGATACCGGGAGTCACTGAAGCTTTCTTT	CASSGIPGVTEAFF
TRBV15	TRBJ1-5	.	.	TGTGCCACCAGTCAATCACCCCTTAGGGATCAGCCCCAGCATTTT	CATSQSPLRDQPQHF
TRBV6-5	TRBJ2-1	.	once	TGTGCCAGCAGTTCCAAAAGGCCCCACAATGAGCAGTTCTTC	CASSSKRPHNEQFF
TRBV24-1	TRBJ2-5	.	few	TGTGCCACCAGTGATCCGTCTCGAGGGGGAGAGACCCAGTACTTC	CATSDPSRGGETQYF